The present T cell receptor beta chain was sequenced within a study of T cell responses to AZD1222 COVID-19 vaccine. Using immunoSEQ multiplex PCR, the repertoire was profiled, and TCRdb retains in-frame clones only, with some absent. The sample holds around 110,000 clones; around 90% are singletons and the top ten take roughly 8%. CDR1 is SQVTM and CDR2 is ANQGSEA in the germline V gene. There are 13 residues in the CDR3. With 3 bases clipped from V and 5 bases from J, the junction kept 0 bases outside the gene matches. The genes are TRBV29-1 and TRBJ2-2; 10 bases match TRBD2. The TCR comes from an adult who received the AZD1222 COVID-19 vaccine. Sequenced here: peripheral blood, sampled 28 days after the second AZD1222 dose. The CDR3 coding sequence is TGCAGCGTTGAGGGACTAGCGACCGGGGAGCTGTTTTTT. It codes for CSVEGLATGELFF.